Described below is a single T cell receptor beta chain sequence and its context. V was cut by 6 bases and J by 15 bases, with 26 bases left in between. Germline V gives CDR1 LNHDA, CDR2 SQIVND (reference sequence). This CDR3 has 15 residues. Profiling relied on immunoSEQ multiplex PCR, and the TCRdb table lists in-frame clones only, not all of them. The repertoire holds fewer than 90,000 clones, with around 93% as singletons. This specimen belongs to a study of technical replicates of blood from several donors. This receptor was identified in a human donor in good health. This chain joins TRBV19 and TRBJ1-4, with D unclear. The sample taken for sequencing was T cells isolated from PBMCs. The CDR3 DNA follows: TGTGCCAGTAGAGACCTCGTCAGGCCACTGAAAAAGTTGTTTTTT. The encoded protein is CASRDLVRPLKKLFF.